These 7 T cell receptor beta chains originate from one sample sequenced in a study of CD8 T cells in ankylosing spondylitis. Study-level findings and limits: There was a TCR beta motif, made of several highly homologous variants, that appeared characteristic of ankylosing spondylitis blood.

TCRdb passed the 5' RACE reads through MiXCR, listing each CDR3 protein once. The table shows approximately 400,000 distinct CDR3 sequences, with under 20% occurring only once. These receptors are not linked to any known antigen. Material: blood, either unsorted or a sorted T cell fraction (not recorded which). Receptors originate from a male donor with ankylosing spondylitis.

This clonotype showed up just a few times. This chain uses TRBV2 with TRBJ2-3; 8 nucleotides match TRBD1. Germline lookup yields CDR1 SNHLY and CDR2 FYNNEI. After removal of 5 bases from V and 4 bases from J, the junction contained 8 bases not matched to a gene. CDR3 size: 15 residues. The CDR3 sequence: CASSLQGAQSDTQYF. The CDR3 DNA reads as TGTGCCAGCAGTCTCCAGGGGGCGCAATCAGATACGCAGTATTTT.

This clonotype was counted between two and nine times. V gene TRBV5-1 combines with J gene TRBJ2-7; D not certain. Germline V gene data show CDR1 as SGHRS and CDR2 as YFSETQ. The CDR3 spans 15 residues. The V gene lost 0 bases and the J gene lost 7 bases, with 17 bases spanning the gap. CDR3 nucleotides: TGCGCCAGCAGCTTGGTAACGGCATCCCCCTCGGAGCAGTACTTC. It encodes CASSLVTASPSEQYF.

The rearrangement links TRBV5-1 to TRBJ2-5; 7 bases match TRBD1. The CDR3 runs to 16 residues. V shed 0 bases and J 2 bases; nucleotides not matched to a gene: 7. Germline V gene data show CDR1 as SGHRS and CDR2 as YFSETQ. The CDR3 region is CASSLAPGGIQETQYF. CDR3 nucleotide sequence: TGCGCCAGCAGCTTGGCGCCAGGGGGAATTCAAGAGACCCAGTACTTC. Full variable domain (rest looked up from reference TRBV5-1 and TRBJ2-5): KAGVTQTPRYLIKTRGQQVTLSCSPISGHRSVSWYQQTPGQGLQFLFEYFSETQRNKGNFPGRFSGRQFSNSRSEMNVSTLELGDSALYLCASSLAPGGIQETQYFGPGTRLLVL.

CDR3 region: CASGLAGVTGELFF. CDR3 bases: TGTGCCAGCGGTCTAGCGGGAGTCACCGGGGAGCTGTTTTTT. The chain couples TRBV6-2 or TRBV6-3 to TRBJ2-2; 10 bases line up with TRBD2. Germline V gene lookup returns CDR1 MNHEY and CDR2 SVGEGT. The CDR3 is 14 amino acids. The junction had 4 bases not matched to a gene; V was cut back by 8 bases and J by 4 bases.

In this sample, this clonotype turned up a few times. The J gene is TRBJ2-5, the V gene TRBV12-3 or TRBV12-4, with 7 bases lining up with TRBD1. Trimming at V came to 5 bases and at J to 1 base, leaving 7 bases not matched to a gene. The CDR3 spans 15 residues. The CDR3 nucleotides read TGTGCCAGCAGTACACAGGGGAAAATCCAAGAGACCCAGTACTTC. Translated, it gives CASSTQGKIQETQYF.

The chain is built from TRBV5-5 and TRBJ1-1, with 8 bases matching TRBD1. The CDR3 extends over 17 amino acids. Germline CDR1 reads SGHKS; CDR2 reads YYEKEE (reference sequence). The V segment lost 5 bases and the J segment 3 bases; nucleotides outside the gene matches: 15. CDR3 sequence: CASSPRRGRGPDTEAFF. The DNA for the CDR3 is TGTGCCAGCAGTCCCCGTCGTGGCAGGGGGCCGGACACTGAAGCTTTCTTT.

The sample holds a few counts of this clonotype. V usage is TRBV7-8 and J usage is TRBJ2-6, with TRBD1 matching over 11 bases. The CDR3 extends over 18 amino acids. CDR1 SGHVS and CDR2 FQNEAQ come from the germline V gene. V trimming: 10 bases; J trimming: 1 base; junction bases outside the gene matches: 12. CDR3 coding DNA: TGTGCCACCCTTCCCCCGGGACAGGGGGTTTCTGGGGCCAACGTCCTGACTTTC. Encoded protein: CATLPPGQGVSGANVLTF.